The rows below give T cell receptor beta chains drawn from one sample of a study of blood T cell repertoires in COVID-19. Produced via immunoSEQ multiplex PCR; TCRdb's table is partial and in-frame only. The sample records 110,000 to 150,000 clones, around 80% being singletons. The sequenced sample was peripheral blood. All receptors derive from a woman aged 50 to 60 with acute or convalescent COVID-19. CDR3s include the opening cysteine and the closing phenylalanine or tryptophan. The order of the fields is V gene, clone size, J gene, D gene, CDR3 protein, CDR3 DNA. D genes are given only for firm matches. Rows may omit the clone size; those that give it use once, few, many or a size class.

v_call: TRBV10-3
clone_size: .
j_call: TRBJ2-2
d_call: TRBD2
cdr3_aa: CAINSGGPTNTGELFF
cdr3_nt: TGTGCCATCAACAGCGGGGGGCCAACGAACACCGGGGAGCTGTTTTTT

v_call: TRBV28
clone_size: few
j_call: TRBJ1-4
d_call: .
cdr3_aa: CASSFGQLTNEKLFF
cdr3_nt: TGTGCCAGCAGTTTTGGACAGCTAACTAATGAAAAACTGTTTTTT

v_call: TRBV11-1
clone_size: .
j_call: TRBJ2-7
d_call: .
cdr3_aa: CASSQQGNYEQYF
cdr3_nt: TGTGCCAGCAGCCAACAGGGAAATTACGAGCAGTACTTC

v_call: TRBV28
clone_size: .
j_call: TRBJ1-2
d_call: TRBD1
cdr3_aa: CASSPGTGVQYGYTF
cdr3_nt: TGTGCCAGCAGTCCAGGGACAGGGGTCCAGTATGGCTACACCTTC

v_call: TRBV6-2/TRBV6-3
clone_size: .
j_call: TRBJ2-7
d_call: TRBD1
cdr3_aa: CASSYLTGSPCEQYF
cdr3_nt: TGTGCCAGCAGTTACCTGACAGGGTCACCGTGCGAGCAGTACTTC

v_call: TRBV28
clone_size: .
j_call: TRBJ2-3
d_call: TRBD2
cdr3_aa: CASSSLLRLAGGTDTQYF
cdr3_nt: TGTGCCAGCAGTTCCCTCCTACGACTAGCGGGGGGCACAGATACGCAGTATTTT

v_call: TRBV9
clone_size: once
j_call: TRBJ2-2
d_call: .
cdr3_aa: CASRPTGDWTGELFF
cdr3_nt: TGTGCCAGCAGGCCAACAGGGGACTGGACCGGGGAGCTGTTTTTT

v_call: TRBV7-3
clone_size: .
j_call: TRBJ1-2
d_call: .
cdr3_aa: CASSLQAVGGDYGYTF
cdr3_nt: TGTGCCAGCAGCCTACAGGCGGTCGGGGGTGACTATGGCTACACCTTC

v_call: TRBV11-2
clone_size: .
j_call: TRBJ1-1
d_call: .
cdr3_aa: CASSLELIGDPNTEAFF
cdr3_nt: TGTGCCAGCAGCTTAGAGCTAATAGGAGACCCGAACACTGAAGCTTTCTTT

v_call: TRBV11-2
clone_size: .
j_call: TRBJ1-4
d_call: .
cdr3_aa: CASSFRGITGATNEKLFF
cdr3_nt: TGTGCCAGCAGCTTTCGGGGGATAACGGGGGCAACTAATGAAAAACTGTTTTTT

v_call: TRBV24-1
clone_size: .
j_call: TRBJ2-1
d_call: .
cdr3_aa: CATSAGVSNEQFF
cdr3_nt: TGTGCCACCAGTGCCGGGGTTTCCAATGAGCAGTTCTTC

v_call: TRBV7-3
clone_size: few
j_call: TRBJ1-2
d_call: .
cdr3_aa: CASSRTTTANYGYTF
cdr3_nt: TGTGCCAGCAGCCGAACAACGACAGCCAACTATGGCTACACCTTC

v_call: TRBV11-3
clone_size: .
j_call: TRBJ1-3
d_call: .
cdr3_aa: CASSRGGSGNTIYF
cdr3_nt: TGTGCCAGCAGCCGAGGGGGCTCTGGAAACACCATATATTTT

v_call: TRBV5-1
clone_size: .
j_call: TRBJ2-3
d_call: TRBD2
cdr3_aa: CASSLKAGRETTQYF
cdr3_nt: TGCGCCAGCAGCTTGAAGGCGGGGAGGGAGACTACGCAGTATTTT

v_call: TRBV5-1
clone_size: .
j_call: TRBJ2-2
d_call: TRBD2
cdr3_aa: CASTGLAGANTGELFF
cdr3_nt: TGCGCCAGCACGGGACTAGCGGGAGCGAACACCGGGGAGCTGTTTTTT

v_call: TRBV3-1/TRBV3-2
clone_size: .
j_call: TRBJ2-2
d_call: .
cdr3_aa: CASSPHGRGRSGELFF
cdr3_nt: TGTGCCAGCAGCCCCCACGGCAGGGGCAGGTCCGGGGAGCTGTTTTTT

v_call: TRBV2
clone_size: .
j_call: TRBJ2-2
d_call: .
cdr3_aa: CASTGQGGTGELFF
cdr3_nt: TGTGCCAGCACTGGGCAGGGTGGCACCGGGGAGCTGTTTTTT

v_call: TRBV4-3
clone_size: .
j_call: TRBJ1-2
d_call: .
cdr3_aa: CASSQDYYSYNYGYTF
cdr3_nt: TGCGCCAGCAGCCAAGATTATTACAGCTATAACTATGGCTACACCTTC

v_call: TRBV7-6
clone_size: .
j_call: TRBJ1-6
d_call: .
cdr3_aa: CASSLVGGNSPLHF
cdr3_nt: TGTGCCAGCAGCTTAGTTGGCGGCAATTCACCCCTCCACTTT

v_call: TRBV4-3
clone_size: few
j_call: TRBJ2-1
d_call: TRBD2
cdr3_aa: CASSHGLAGRNEQFF
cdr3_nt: TGCGCCAGCAGCCACGGACTAGCGGGGAGGAATGAGCAGTTCTTC

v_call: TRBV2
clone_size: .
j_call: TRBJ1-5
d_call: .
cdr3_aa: CASSADQGFRNQPQHF
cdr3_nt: TGTGCCAGCAGCGCAGATCAGGGGTTTAGGAATCAGCCCCAGCATTTT

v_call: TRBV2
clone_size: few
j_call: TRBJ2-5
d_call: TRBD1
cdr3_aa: CASSGLDRRYETQYF
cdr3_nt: TGTGCCAGCAGCGGGTTGGACAGGAGGTATGAGACCCAGTACTTC

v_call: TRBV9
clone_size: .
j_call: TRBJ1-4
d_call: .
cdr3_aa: CASSFGHEREKLFF
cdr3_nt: TGTGCCAGCAGCTTTGGACACGAGCGAGAAAAACTGTTTTTT

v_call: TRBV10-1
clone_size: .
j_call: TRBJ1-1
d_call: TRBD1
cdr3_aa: CASSEFDRVNTEAFF
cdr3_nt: TGCGCCAGCAGTGAGTTTGACAGGGTGAACACTGAAGCTTTCTTT

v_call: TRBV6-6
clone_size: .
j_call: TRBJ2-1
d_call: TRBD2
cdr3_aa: CASSLTSGGSNEQFF
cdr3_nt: TGTGCCAGCAGTTTAACTAGCGGGGGTTCCAATGAGCAGTTCTTC

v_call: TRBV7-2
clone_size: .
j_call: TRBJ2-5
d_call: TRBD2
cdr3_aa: CASLAGSQETQYF
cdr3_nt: TGTGCCAGCCTAGCGGGGAGCCAAGAGACCCAGTACTTC

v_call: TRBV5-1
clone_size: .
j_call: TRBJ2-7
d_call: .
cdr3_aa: CASSLGAGPPHEQYF
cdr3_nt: TGCGCCAGCAGCTTGGGGGCAGGGCCGCCCCACGAGCAGTACTTC

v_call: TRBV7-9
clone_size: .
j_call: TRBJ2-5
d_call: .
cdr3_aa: CASSLNGETQYF
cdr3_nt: TGTGCCAGCAGCTTAAACGGGGAGACCCAGTACTTC

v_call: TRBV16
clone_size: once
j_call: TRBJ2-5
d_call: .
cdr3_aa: CASSQSQATQETQYF
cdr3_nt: TGTGCCAGCAGCCAATCGCAGGCGACCCAAGAGACCCAGTACTTC

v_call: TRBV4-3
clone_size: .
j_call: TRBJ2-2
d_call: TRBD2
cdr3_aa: CASSRFPSGGNTGELFF
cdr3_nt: TGCGCCAGCAGCCGCTTCCCTAGCGGGGGGAACACCGGGGAGCTGTTTTTT

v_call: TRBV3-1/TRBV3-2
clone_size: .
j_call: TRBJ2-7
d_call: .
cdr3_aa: CASSHPLSGEQYF
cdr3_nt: TGTGCCAGCAGCCACCCGTTATCGGGAGAGCAGTACTTC

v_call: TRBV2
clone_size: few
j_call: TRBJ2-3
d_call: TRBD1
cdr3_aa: CASRPGTGAVRYYF
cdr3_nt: TGTGCCAGCAGGCCCGGGACAGGCGCGGTTAGGTATTATTTT

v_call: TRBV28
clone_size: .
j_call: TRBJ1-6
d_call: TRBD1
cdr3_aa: CASSGGQGVRYSPLHF
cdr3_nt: TGTGCCAGCAGCGGGGGACAGGGGGTGCGTTATTCACCCCTCCACTTT

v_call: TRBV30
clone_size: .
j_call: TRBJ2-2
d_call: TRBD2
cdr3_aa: CAWSVGWVAGTGELFF
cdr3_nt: TGTGCCTGGAGTGTGGGGTGGGTAGCGGGGACCGGGGAGCTGTTTTTT